The present entry profiles one TCR beta chain with its context. Its antigen is as yet unknown. Sample-barcoded 5' priming and a J-beta primer mix drove a second PCR of about 7 to 12 cycles. A template-switch adaptor that had 12 random nucleotides put a tag on each cDNA molecule. At least 3 million CDR3-containing paired-end reads were obtained per sample. TCRdb re-called the 5' RACE reads through MiXCR, storing one row per CDR3 protein. Found here are under 1,000,000 distinct CDR3 sequences, roughly 34% of them singletons; the top ten hold over 10%. V was clipped by 6 bases and J by 1 base, with 8 bases between them. Germline CDR1 and CDR2: KGHDR and SFDVKD. CDR3 length equals 14 residues. The data originate from a study of blood T cells in healthy people across ages. General study findings and limits: From one million sequenced T cells, diversity estimates were lower bounds.

The sequencing sample was made of blood. The receptor comes from a man between 18 and 29 years old in good health. The chain combines TRBV24-1 with TRBJ2-2; tentative D call: TRBD1 (6 bases). The CDR3 loop reads CATSSRGNTGELFF. In nucleotides, the CDR3 is TGTGCCACCAGTTCCAGGGGGAACACCGGGGAGCTGTTTTTT.